A single sample gave rise to the 24 T cell receptor beta chains below, sequenced in a study of CD8 T cells in ankylosing spondylitis. A single record per CDR3 protein comes from TCRdb applying MiXCR to the 5' RACE reads. This sample has more than 250,000 distinct CDR3 sequences; around 10% occur once, and the top ten carry 9.1%. Sample: blood, either unsorted or a sorted T cell fraction (not recorded which). The receptors come from a female donor with ankylosing spondylitis or in good health (not recorded which).

This clonotype was detected a few times. The CDR3 here is CASSLGRGNYGYTF. CDR3 nucleotide sequence: TGTGCCAGCAGCTTAGGGCGGGGTAACTATGGCTACACCTTC. The chain is built from TRBV7-9 and TRBJ1-2; D not resolved. Germline CDR1 SEHNR, CDR2 FQNEAQ (reference sequence). The CDR3 is made up of 14 amino acids. V lost 1 base and J lost 1, with 7 bases in between.

This clonotype appeared a few times. CDR3 DNA: TGTGCCAGCAGCTTAGGGTCAGGCCCTCTTGTTAACTATGGCTACACCTTC. This encodes CASSLGSGPLVNYGYTF. V gene TRBV11-2 combines with J gene TRBJ1-2, with unresolved D. From germline, CDR1 is SGHAT and CDR2 FQNNGV. Trimming took 1 base from V and 1 from J, leaving 16 bases between them. The CDR3 sequence is 17 residues long.

This clonotype was counted at least ten times. The chain employs TRBV12-3 or TRBV12-4 and TRBJ2-2; 7 bases are shared with TRBD2. The ends lost 4 bases at V and 1 base at J; junction bases unmatched: 3. This CDR3 has 15 amino acids. CDR3 DNA: TGTGCCAGCAGTTCCTGGGAGGGGAACACCGGGGAGCTGTTTTTT. Its translation: CASSSWEGNTGELFF.

This clonotype was detected many times. This chain joins TRBV10-3 and TRBJ2-7; 9 bases line up with TRBD2. The CDR3 has 14 amino acids. CDR1 ENHRY and CDR2 SYGVKD come from the germline V gene. The junction had 6 bases not matched to a gene; V was cut back by 7 bases and J by 2 bases. CDR3 residues: CAITARLAAYEQYF. The CDR3 bases are TGTGCCATCACCGCGAGACTAGCGGCCTACGAGCAGTACTTC.

The chain joins TRBV15 to TRBJ1-1, with D unresolved. The ends were cut back, 0 bases at V and 5 bases at J, with 19 bases in the middle. The CDR3 is made up of 17 amino acids. Germline V gives CDR1 LNHNV, CDR2 YYDKDF (reference sequence). The CDR3 is CATSREFGRARETEAFF. The CDR3 region has the DNA TGTGCCACCAGCAGAGAATTCGGGAGGGCGCGAGAGACTGAAGCTTTCTTT.

This clonotype has a count of ten or more. The chain is built from TRBV29-1 and TRBJ2-5; possibly TRBD2 for D (6 bases). Germline V gives CDR1 SQVTM, CDR2 ANQGSEA. The CDR3 is 16 residues long. Trimming left V 4 bases short and J 1 base short, with 19 bases between. CDR3 protein: CSVAAGTSGAQETQYF. CDR3 sequence (DNA): TGCAGCGTTGCCGCGGGGACTTCTGGGGCCCAAGAGACCCAGTACTTC.

This clonotype was observed many times. The chain joins TRBV28 to TRBJ1-1; D uncertain. The length of the CDR3 is 14 residues. Trimming removed 4 bases at V and 1 base at J, with 10 bases between. CDR1 is MDHEN and CDR2 is SYDVKM in the germline V gene. CDR3 protein: CASSSGRANTEAFF. CDR3 DNA: TGTGCCAGCAGTTCCGGACGGGCGAACACTGAAGCTTTCTTT. The variable domain in full, with the rest retrieved from reference TRBV28 and TRBJ1-1, is DVKVTQSSRYLVKRTGEKVFLECVQDMDHENMFWYRQDPGLGLRLIYFSYDVKMKEKGDIPEGYSVSREKKERFSLILESASTNQTSMYLCASSSGRANTEAFFGQGTRLTVV.

This clonotype was counted between two and nine times. The CDR3 region is CSARRGVSNQPQHF. CDR3 sequence (DNA): TGCAGTGCTAGAAGGGGGGTTAGCAATCAGCCCCAGCATTTT. The V call is TRBV20-1, the J call TRBJ1-5; D perhaps matches TRBD1 (6 bases). Trimming removed 2 bases from V and 0 bases from J, with 8 bases in between. CDR3 length: 14 amino acids. Germline CDR1 is DFQATT and CDR2 is SNEGSKA (reference sequence).

The genes are TRBV28 and TRBJ1-1, with TRBD1 identical over 8 bases. This CDR3 has 17 amino acids. In germline, CDR1 is MDHEN, CDR2 SYDVKM. V lost 4 bases to trimming and J lost 5 bases; unmatched junction nucleotides: 15. The chain's CDR3 is CASSSPGSTGVRTEAFF. The CDR3 region has the DNA TGTGCCAGCAGTTCCCCCGGTTCGACAGGGGTCAGGACTGAAGCTTTCTTT.

This clonotype was observed a handful of times. The chain recombines TRBV7-9 with TRBJ1-2; D not resolved. V lost 3 bases and J lost 6, with 11 bases in between. Germline V gene sequence: CDR1 SEHNR, CDR2 FQNEAQ (reference sequence). The CDR3 covers 13 residues. The CDR3, as DNA: TGTGCCAGCAGCTTGAGTCCGAGGGATGGCTACACCTTC. This sequence encodes CASSLSPRDGYTF.

This clonotype was counted a few times. This chain joins TRBV7-2 and TRBJ2-7; D uncertain. CDR3 length equals 13 residues. Looked up from germline, CDR1 is SGHTA and CDR2 is FQGNSA. V shed 0 bases and J shed 3 bases, with 6 bases lying between them. CDR3 in DNA: TGTGCCAGCAGCTTAGCGTTTAGCTACGAGCAGTACTTC. Encoded protein: CASSLAFSYEQYF.

This clonotype was seen ten or more times. The chain carries TRBV12-3 or TRBV12-4 and TRBJ2-1; 7 nucleotides align to TRBD2. The CDR3 sequence is 14 residues long. The V gene end was trimmed by 8 bases and the J gene end by 2 bases; junction bases not matched to a gene: 6. In nucleotides, the CDR3 is TGTGCCAGCGGGAGGGGCGGGACCTACAATGAGCAGTTCTTC. Its translation: CASGRGGTYNEQFF.

Ten or more counts support this clonotype. This sequence joins TRBV5-1 and TRBJ2-1; D is unclear. The CDR3 loop spans 16 amino acids. V was cut by 4 bases and J by 0 bases, with 14 bases left in between. CDR1 and CDR2 (germline): SGHRS, YFSETQ. The CDR3 here is CASSIKDGSSYNEQFF. In nucleotides, the CDR3 is TGCGCCAGCAGCATTAAGGACGGTAGCTCCTACAATGAGCAGTTCTTC.

This clonotype was seen many times. CDR3 loop: CASRRTGVNEQFF. The CDR3 DNA is TGCGCCAGCAGACGGACAGGGGTCAATGAGCAGTTCTTC. The rearrangement uses TRBV5-1 and TRBJ2-1; 9 bases align to TRBD1. CDR1 is SGHRS, CDR2 YFSETQ, per germline. Losses at the gene ends were 5 bases for V and 6 bases for J; bases not matched to a gene: 3. The CDR3 consists of 13 residues.

This clonotype was counted between two and nine times. The chain carries TRBV20-1 and TRBJ2-7, with D perhaps matching TRBD2 (5 bases). This CDR3 has 14 amino acids. In germline, CDR1 is DFQATT, CDR2 SNEGSKA (reference sequence). Trimming removed 1 base at V and 1 base at J, with 11 bases between. CDR3 bases: TGCAGTGCTAGAGCCGGACGCGGGTCCTACGAGCAGTACTTC. Protein product: CSARAGRGSYEQYF.

This clonotype was observed many times. The V gene is TRBV9, the J gene TRBJ2-1, with 7 bases that match TRBD2. V lost 5 bases and J lost 6; bases outside the gene matches: 11. The germline CDR1 and CDR2 sequences are SGDLS and YYNGEE. CDR3 length: 15 residues. CDR3 protein: CASRETSGIINEQFF. The CDR3 DNA is TGTGCCAGCAGGGAGACCAGCGGGATAATCAATGAGCAGTTCTTC. Full variable domain (rest looked up from reference TRBV9 and TRBJ2-1): DSGVTQTPKHLITATGQRVTLRCSPRSGDLSVYWYQQSLDQGLQFLIQYYNGEERAKGNILERFSAQQFPDLHSELNLSSLELGDSALYFCASRETSGIINEQFFGPGTRLTVL.

The chain employs TRBV4-2 and TRBJ2-2, with TRBD1 identical over 8 bases. Germline CDR1 and CDR2: LGHNA and YNFKEQ. The CDR3 is made up of 14 amino acids. Trimming removed 2 bases from V and 5 bases from J; junction bases left unmatched: 1. The CDR3 region has the DNA TGTGCCAGCAGCCAACGACAGGGGACCGGGGAGCTGTTTTTT. Encoded protein: CASSQRQGTGELFF.

There are a few counts of this clonotype. J is TRBJ2-1 and V is TRBV19, with D perhaps assigned TRBD1 or TRBD2 (5 bases each). Germline-derived CDR1 and CDR2 are LNHDA and SQIVND (reference sequence). Trimming pared 3 bases from V and 7 bases from J, leaving 10 bases between. The CDR3 runs 13 residues. The CDR3 here is CASSMGRGNEQFF. Written as DNA, the CDR3 is TGTGCCAGTAGTATGGGACGTGGAAATGAGCAGTTCTTC.

This clonotype has only one observation. This could be a read error, since a much larger clone is one nucleotide away. This chain joins TRBV6-2 or TRBV6-3 and TRBJ2-1; TRBD1 matches at 11 bases. Germline loops: CDR1 MNHEY, CDR2 SVGEGT. The CDR3 is made up of 15 amino acids. The CDR3 DNA reads TGTGCCAGCAGTTACCGGACAGGGGGCATGGGTGAGCCGTTCTTC. This translates into CASSYRTGGMGEPFF.

In this sample, this clonotype turned up a few times. CDR3 protein: CAITLYNEQFF. The CDR3 region has the DNA TGTGCCATCACCTTATACAATGAGCAGTTCTTC. The chain joins TRBV2 to TRBJ2-1; D is uncertain. The CDR3 is 11 amino acids. Germline V gene sequence: CDR1 SNHLY, CDR2 FYNNEI. The germline V and J ends were trimmed by 10 bases and 4 bases, with 8 bases remaining between them.

This clonotype was counted ten times or more. The chain carries TRBV28 and TRBJ2-2, with unresolved D. The CDR3 has 15 amino acids. Germline V gene lookup returns CDR1 MDHEN and CDR2 SYDVKM. Trimming cost V 5 bases and J 5 bases, with 15 bases left between them. CDR3 protein: CASSPSFRRTGELFF. The CDR3 DNA sequence: TGTGCCAGCAGTCCCAGTTTCCGACGTACCGGGGAGCTGTTTTTT.

In its sample, this clonotype was seen a few times. The chain recombines TRBV20-1 with TRBJ2-5; weak D call: TRBD1 (7 bases). V shed 5 bases and J shed 4 bases, with 14 bases lying between them. In germline, CDR1 is DFQATT, CDR2 SNEGSKA (reference sequence). This CDR3 contains 13 residues. The CDR3 bases are TGCAGTGCTCGGCGGGACAGAGGAGAGACCCAGTACTTC. Protein: CSARRDRGETQYF.

This clonotype was observed at least ten times. The chain has TRBV4-1 and TRBJ2-1; no firm D call. The ends were cut back, 1 base at V and 6 bases at J, with 7 bases in the middle. This CDR3 has 13 amino acids. CDR1 and CDR2 (germline): MGHRA, YSYEKL. The CDR3 DNA reads TGCGCCAGCAGCCAAGGGACCTTCAATGAGCAGTTCTTC. Amino acid sequence: CASSQGTFNEQFF.

This clonotype was counted ten times or more. The chain has TRBV4-2 and TRBJ2-7; 7 bases are a match to TRBD2. This CDR3 region has 13 residues. Per germline, CDR1 LGHNA and CDR2 YNFKEQ. The junction had 5 bases not matched to a gene; V was cut back by 4 bases and J by 5 bases. The CDR3 here is CASSLFSGDEQYF. CDR3 nucleotides: TGTGCCAGCAGCCTATTCAGCGGGGACGAGCAGTACTTC.